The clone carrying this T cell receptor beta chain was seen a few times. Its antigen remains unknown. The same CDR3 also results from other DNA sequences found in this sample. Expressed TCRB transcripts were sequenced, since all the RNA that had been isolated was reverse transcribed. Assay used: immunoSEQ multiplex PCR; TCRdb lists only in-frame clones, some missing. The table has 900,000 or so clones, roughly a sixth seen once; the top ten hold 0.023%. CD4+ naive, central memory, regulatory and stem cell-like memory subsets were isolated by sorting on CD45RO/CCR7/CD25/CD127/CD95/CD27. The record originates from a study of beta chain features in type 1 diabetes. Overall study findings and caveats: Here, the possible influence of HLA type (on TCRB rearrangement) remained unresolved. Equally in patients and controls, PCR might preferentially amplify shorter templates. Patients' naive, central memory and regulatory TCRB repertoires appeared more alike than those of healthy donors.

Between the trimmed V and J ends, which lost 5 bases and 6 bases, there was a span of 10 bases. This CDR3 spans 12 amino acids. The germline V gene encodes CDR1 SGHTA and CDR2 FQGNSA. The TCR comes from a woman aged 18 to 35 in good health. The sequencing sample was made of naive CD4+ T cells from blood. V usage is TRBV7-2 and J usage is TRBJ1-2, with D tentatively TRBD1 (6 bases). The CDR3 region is CASSPRTDGYTF. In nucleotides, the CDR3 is TGTGCCAGCAGCCCACGGACAGATGGCTACACCTTC.